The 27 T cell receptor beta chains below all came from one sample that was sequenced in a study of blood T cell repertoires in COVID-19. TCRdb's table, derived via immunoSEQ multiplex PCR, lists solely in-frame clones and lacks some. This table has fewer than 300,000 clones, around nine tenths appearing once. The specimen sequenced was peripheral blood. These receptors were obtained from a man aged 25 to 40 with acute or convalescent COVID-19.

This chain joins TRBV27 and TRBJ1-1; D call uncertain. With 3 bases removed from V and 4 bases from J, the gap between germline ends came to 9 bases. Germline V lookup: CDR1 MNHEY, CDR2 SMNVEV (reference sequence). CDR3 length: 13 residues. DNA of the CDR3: TGTGCCAGCAGTTTCCGGAGGGTCACTGAAGCTTTCTTT. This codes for CASSFRRVTEAFF.

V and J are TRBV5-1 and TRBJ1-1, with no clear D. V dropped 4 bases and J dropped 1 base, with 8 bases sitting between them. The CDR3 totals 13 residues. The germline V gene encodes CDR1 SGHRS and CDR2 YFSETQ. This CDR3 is CASSVQKNTEAFF. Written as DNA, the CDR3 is TGCGCCAGCAGCGTTCAGAAGAACACTGAAGCTTTCTTT.

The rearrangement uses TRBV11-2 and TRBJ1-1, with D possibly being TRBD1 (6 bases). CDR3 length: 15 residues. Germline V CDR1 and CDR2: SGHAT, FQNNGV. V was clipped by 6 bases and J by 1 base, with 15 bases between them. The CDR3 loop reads CASRTIGGRNTEAFF. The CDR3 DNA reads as TGTGCCAGCAGGACTATTGGGGGCCGGAACACTGAAGCTTTCTTT.

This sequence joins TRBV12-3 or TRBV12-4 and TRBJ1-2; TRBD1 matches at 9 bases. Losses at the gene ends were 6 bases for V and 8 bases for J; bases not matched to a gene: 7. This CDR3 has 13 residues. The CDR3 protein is CASRGDRARGYTF. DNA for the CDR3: TGTGCCAGCAGGGGGGACAGGGCCCGCGGCTACACCTTC.

The CDR3 nucleotides are TGTGCCAGCGTCTACGGGACAGGGTATAATTCACCCCTCCACTTT. Its protein is CASVYGTGYNSPLHF. The V gene is TRBV28, the J gene TRBJ1-6, with 9 positions matching TRBD1. The CDR3 spans 15 residues. Unmatched junction bases numbered 6, after V lost 8 bases and J lost 4 bases. Per germline, CDR1 MDHEN and CDR2 SYDVKM.

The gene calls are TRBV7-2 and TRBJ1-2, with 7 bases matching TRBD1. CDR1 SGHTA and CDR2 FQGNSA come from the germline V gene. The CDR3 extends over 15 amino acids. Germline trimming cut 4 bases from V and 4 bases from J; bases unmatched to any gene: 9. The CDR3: CASSWLGGASYGYTF. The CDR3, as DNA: TGTGCCAGCAGCTGGCTAGGGGGCGCAAGCTATGGCTACACCTTC.

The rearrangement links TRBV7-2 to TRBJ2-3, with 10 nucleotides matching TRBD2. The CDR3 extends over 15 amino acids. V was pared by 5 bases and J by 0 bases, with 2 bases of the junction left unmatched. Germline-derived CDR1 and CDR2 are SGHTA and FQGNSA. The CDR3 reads CASSLTSGSTDTQYF. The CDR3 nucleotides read TGTGCCAGCAGCCTGACTAGCGGGAGCACAGATACGCAGTATTTT.

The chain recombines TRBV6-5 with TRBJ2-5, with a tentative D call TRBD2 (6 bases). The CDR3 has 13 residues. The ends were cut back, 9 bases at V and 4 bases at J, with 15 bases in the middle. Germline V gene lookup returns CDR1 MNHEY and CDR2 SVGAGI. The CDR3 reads CASPSAGPETQYF. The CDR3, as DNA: TGTGCCAGTCCGTCTGCGGGGCCAGAGACCCAGTACTTC.

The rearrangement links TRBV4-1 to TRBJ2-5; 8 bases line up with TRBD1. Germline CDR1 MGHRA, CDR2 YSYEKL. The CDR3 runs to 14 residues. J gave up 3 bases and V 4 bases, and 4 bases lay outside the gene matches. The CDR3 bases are TGCGCCAGCAGCCCACACAGGGGGGAAGAGACCCAGTACTTC. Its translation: CASSPHRGEETQYF.

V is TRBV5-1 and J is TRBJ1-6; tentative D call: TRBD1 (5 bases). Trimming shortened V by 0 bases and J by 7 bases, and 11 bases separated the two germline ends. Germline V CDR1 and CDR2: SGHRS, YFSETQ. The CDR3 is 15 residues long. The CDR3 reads CASSLETAPNSPLHF. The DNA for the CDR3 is TGCGCCAGCAGCTTGGAGACAGCCCCGAATTCACCCCTCCACTTT.

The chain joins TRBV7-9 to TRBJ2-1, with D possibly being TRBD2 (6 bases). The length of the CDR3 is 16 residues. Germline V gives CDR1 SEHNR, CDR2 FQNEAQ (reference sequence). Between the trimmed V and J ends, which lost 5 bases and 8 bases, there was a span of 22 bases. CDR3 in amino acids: CASSPWTTTSMYEQFF. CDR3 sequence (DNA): TGTGCCAGCAGCCCATGGACTACGACCTCTATGTATGAGCAGTTCTTC.

CDR3 sequence reads: CASSTGTEIYGYTF. The CDR3 DNA follows: TGTGCCAGCAGCACCGGGACAGAGATCTATGGCTACACCTTC. The rearrangement uses TRBV5-5 and TRBJ1-2; the match to TRBD1 covers 7 bases. CDR1 is SGHKS, CDR2 YYEKEE, per germline (reference sequence). This CDR3 is 14 amino acids long. The V and J ends lost 4 bases and 4 bases, in that order; junction bases with no gene match: 7.

CDR3: CASSFFTGDTEAFF. The CDR3 nucleotides are TGTGCCAGCAGTTTTTTTACAGGGGACACTGAAGCTTTCTTT. The chain carries TRBV28 and TRBJ1-1; TRBD1 matches at 7 bases. V lost 3 bases to trimming and J lost 3 bases; unmatched junction nucleotides: 4. There are 14 residues in the CDR3. Germline V lookup: CDR1 MDHEN, CDR2 SYDVKM.

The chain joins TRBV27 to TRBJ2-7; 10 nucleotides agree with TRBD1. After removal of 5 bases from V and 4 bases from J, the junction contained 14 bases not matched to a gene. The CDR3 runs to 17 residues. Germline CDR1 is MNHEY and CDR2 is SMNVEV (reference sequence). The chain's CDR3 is CASSPTSPGQGWYEQYF. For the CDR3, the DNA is TGTGCCAGCAGTCCTACATCACCGGGACAGGGGTGGTACGAGCAGTACTTC.

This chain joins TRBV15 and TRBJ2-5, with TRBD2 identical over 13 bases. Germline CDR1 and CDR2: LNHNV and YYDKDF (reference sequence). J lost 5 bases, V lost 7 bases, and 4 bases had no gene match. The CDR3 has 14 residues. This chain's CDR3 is CATKLAGGMETQYF. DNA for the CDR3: TGTGCCACCAAACTAGCGGGGGGGATGGAGACCCAGTACTTC.

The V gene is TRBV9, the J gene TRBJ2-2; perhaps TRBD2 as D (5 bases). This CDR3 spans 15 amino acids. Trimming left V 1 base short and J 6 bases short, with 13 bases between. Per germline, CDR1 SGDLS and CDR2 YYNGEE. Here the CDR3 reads CASSVLAEGAGELFF. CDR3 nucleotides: TGTGCCAGCAGCGTATTAGCCGAGGGAGCCGGGGAGCTGTTTTTT.

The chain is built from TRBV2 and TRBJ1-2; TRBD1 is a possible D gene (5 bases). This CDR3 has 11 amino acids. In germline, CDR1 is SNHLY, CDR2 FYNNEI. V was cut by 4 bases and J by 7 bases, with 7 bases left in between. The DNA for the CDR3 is TGTGCCAGCAGTGTCAGGGCTGGCTACACCTTC. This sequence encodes CASSVRAGYTF.

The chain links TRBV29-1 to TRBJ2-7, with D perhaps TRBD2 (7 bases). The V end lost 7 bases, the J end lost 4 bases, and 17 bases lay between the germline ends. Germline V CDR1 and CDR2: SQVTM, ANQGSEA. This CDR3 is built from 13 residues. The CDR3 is CSAGGRGGYEQYF. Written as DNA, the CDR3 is TGCAGCGCCGGGGGCAGGGGAGGGTACGAGCAGTACTTC.

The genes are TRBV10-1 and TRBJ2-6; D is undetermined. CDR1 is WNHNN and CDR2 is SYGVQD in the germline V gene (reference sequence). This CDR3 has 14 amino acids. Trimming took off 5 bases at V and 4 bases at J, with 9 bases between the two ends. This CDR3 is CASSSGSGANVLTF. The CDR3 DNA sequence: TGCGCCAGCAGTTCCGGTTCGGGGGCCAACGTCCTGACTTTC.

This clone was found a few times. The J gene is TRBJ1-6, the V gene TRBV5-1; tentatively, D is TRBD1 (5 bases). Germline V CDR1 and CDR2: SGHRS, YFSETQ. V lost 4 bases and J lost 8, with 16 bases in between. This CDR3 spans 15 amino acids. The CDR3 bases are TGCGCCAGCAGCCTAACGACAGTCGGTGATTCACCCCTCCACTTT. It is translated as CASSLTTVGDSPLHF.

CDR3 DNA sequence: TGTGCCAGCAGCCCGGGATCGATGACAGGCTCCTCACCCCTCCACTTT. This gives the protein CASSPGSMTGSSPLHF. The J gene is TRBJ1-6, the V gene TRBV7-9; weak D call: TRBD1 (6 bases). With 5 bases removed from V and 10 bases from J, the gap between germline ends came to 21 bases. The V gene's germline CDR1 is SEHNR and CDR2 FQNEAQ (reference sequence). This CDR3 is 16 amino acids long.

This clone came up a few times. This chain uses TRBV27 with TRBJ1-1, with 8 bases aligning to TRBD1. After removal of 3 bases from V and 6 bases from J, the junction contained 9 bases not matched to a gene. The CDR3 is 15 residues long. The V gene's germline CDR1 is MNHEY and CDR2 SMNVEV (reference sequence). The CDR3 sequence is CASSLAPGQASEAFF. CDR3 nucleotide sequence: TGTGCCAGCAGTTTGGCGCCGGGACAGGCATCTGAAGCTTTCTTT.

The CDR3 DNA sequence: TGTGCCAGCAGCTTAGTGCTAGCACTGTACCAAGAGACCCAGTACTTC. This translates into CASSLVLALYQETQYF. The V call is TRBV7-2, the J call TRBJ2-5; D possibly corresponds to TRBD2 (5 bases). Germline-derived CDR1 and CDR2 are SGHTA and FQGNSA. The CDR3 consists of 16 residues. V was cut by 1 base and J by 0 bases, with 12 bases left in between.

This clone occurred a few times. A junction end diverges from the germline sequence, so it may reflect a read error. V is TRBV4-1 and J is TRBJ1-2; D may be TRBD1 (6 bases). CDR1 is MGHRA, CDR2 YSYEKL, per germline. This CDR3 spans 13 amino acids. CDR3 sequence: CASSQVGFTGPNF. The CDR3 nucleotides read TGCGCCAGCAGCCAAGTGGGCTTCACAGGGCCAAACTTC.

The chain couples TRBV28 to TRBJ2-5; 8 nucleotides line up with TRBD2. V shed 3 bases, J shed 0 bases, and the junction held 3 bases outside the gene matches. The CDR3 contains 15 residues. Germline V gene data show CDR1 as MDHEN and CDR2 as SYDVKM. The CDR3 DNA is TGTGCCAGCAGTTTGTCTAGCGGGTACCAAGAGACCCAGTACTTC. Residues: CASSLSSGYQETQYF.

The CDR3 DNA is TGTGCCAGCAGCTCAGGAACCGGGACTAGCCTGTTCTTC. Translated, it gives CASSSGTGTSLFF. This chain joins TRBV5-8 and TRBJ2-1, with 9 bases aligning to TRBD2. Germline V gene lookup returns CDR1 SGHTS and CDR2 YDEGEE. The CDR3 runs to 13 residues. V lost 3 bases and J lost 15; bases outside the gene matches: 10.

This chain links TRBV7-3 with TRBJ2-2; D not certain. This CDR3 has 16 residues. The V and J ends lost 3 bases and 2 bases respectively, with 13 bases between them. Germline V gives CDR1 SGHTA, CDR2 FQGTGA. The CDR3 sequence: CASSFAGGSNTGELFF. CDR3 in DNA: TGTGCCAGCAGCTTCGCTGGCGGTTCCAACACCGGGGAGCTGTTTTTT.